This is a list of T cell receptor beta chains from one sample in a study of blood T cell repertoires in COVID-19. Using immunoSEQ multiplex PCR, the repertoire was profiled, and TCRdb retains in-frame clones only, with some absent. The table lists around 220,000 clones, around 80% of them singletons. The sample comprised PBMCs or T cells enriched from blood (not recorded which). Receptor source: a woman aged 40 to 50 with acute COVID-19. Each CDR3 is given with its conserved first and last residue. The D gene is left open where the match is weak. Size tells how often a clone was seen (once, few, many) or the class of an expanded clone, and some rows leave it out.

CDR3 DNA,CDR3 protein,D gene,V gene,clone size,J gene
TGTGCCAGCAGTGACCTAGAATTAGGCACTGAAGCTTTCTTT,CASSDLELGTEAFF,-,TRBV25-1,-,TRBJ1-1
TGTGCCAGCAGCTACCGGACAGGAGATCAGGGGGGCTACACCTTC,CASSYRTGDQGGYTF,TRBD1,TRBV7-2,-,TRBJ1-2
TGTGCCAGCAGCATCAACAGGTTGGCTGAAGCTTTCTTT,CASSINRLAEAFF,-,TRBV11-3,-,TRBJ1-1
TGCAGCGTTCGACAGGGCGACACCGGGGAGCTGTTTTTT,CSVRQGDTGELFF,TRBD1,TRBV29-1,-,TRBJ2-2
TGCGCCAGCAGAGACGACAGTCAGAATTCACCCCTCCACTTT,CASRDDSQNSPLHF,-,TRBV10-2,-,TRBJ1-6
TGTGCCAGTAGTATCCAAGCGGGGGGCTCCTACAATGAGCAGTTCTTC,CASSIQAGGSYNEQFF,TRBD2,TRBV19,few,TRBJ2-1
TGTGCCAGCAGTGAATTACAGGGACCCTATGGCTACACCTTC,CASSELQGPYGYTF,-,TRBV6-1,-,TRBJ1-2
TGTGCCAGCAGCCCGGCGGGGGCAGGTTCGCAAGAGACCCAGTACTTC,CASSPAGAGSQETQYF,-,TRBV5-5,-,TRBJ2-5
TGTGCCAGCAACCTAAACCTTCTTGGGGACAGAGCTTCCTACGAGCAGTACTTC,CASNLNLLGDRASYEQYF,TRBD1,TRBV2,-,TRBJ2-7
TGTGCCAGCACCTGGGGGGGCGGAGGCTACACCTTC,CASTWGGGGYTF,-,TRBV28,once,TRBJ1-2
TGTGCCAGTTCTAGCGGGGGCCCCGAGCAGTACTTC,CASSSGGPEQYF,TRBD2,TRBV19,-,TRBJ2-7
TGCGCCAGCAGCTTGGGCTCGACAGGAGGCACTGAAGCTTTCTTT,CASSLGSTGGTEAFF,-,TRBV5-1,-,TRBJ1-1
TGTGCCAGCAGTCCCCTCAGGGGGGACAGGGGAGGCTACACCTTC,CASSPLRGDRGGYTF,TRBD1,TRBV27,-,TRBJ1-2
TGTGCCAGCAGTGGGCCCTCCCGGGGCAATCAGCCCCAGCATTTT,CASSGPSRGNQPQHF,-,TRBV2,-,TRBJ1-5
TGTGCCATCAAGGGGGCCAGGGGCACTGAAGCTTTCTTT,CAIKGARGTEAFF,TRBD1,TRBV10-3,-,TRBJ1-1
TGTGCCAGCAGCTCCTCAGGGGACCCCCTGGCAGATACGCAGTATTTT,CASSSSGDPLADTQYF,-,TRBV11-2,few,TRBJ2-3
TGTGCCAGCTCACCTCAACAGGGTGCCGGCGACACTGAAGCTTTCTTT,CASSPQQGAGDTEAFF,-,TRBV18,-,TRBJ1-1